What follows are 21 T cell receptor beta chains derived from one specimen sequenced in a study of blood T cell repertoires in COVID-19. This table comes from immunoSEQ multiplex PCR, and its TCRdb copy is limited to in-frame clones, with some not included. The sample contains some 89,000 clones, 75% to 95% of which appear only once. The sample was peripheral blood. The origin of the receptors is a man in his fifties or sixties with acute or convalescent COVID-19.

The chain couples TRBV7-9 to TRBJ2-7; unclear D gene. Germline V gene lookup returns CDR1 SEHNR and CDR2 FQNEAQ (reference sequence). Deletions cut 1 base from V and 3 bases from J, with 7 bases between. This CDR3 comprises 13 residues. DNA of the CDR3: TGTGCCAGCAGCTTAGGGCAGAACTACGAGCAGTACTTC. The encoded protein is CASSLGQNYEQYF.

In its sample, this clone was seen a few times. The DNA of the CDR3 is TGTGCCAGCAAGACAGGGACGTATAATTCACCCCTCCACTTT. Translation gives CASKTGTYNSPLHF. This chain connects TRBV6-6 to TRBJ1-6; 7 bases are shared with TRBD1. Trimming took 7 bases from V and 4 from J; bases not matched to a gene: 4. Germline CDR1 is MNHNY and CDR2 is SVGAGI (reference sequence). The CDR3 loop spans 14 amino acids.

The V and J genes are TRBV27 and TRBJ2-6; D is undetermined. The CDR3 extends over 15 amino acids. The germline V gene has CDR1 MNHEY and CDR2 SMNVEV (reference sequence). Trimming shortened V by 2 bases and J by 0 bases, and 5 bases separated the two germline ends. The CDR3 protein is CASSLHGSGANVLTF. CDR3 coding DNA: TGTGCCAGCAGTTTACACGGCTCTGGGGCCAACGTCCTGACTTTC.

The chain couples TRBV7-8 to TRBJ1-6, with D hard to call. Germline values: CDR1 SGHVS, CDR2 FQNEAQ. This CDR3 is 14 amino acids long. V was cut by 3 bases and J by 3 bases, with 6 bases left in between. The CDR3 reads CASSFSGYNSPLHF. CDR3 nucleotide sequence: TGTGCCAGCAGCTTTTCGGGCTATAATTCACCCCTCCACTTT.

CDR3 sequence reads: CAISERTGYSGNTIYF. The CDR3 nucleotides are TGTGCCATCAGTGAACGGACAGGGTACTCTGGAAACACCATATATTTT. The chain has TRBV10-3 and TRBJ1-3; 8 bases agree with TRBD1. Germline V gene lookup returns CDR1 ENHRY and CDR2 SYGVKD. The CDR3 is 16 amino acids. J gave up 0 bases and V 3 bases, and 4 bases lay outside the gene matches.

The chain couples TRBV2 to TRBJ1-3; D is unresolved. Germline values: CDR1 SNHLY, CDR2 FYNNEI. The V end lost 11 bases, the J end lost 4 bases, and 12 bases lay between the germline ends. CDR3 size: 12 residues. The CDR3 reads CAGLGQGNTIYF. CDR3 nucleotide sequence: TGTGCCGGCCTAGGCCAAGGAAACACCATATATTTT.

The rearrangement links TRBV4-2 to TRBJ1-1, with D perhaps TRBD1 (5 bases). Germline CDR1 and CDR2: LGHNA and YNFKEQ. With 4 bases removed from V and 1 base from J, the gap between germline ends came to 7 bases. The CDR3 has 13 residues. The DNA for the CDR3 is TGTGCCAGCAGCCCGACAGAGAACACTGAAGCTTTCTTT. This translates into CASSPTENTEAFF.

CDR3 DNA: TGTGCCAGTACCCTGACAGGGATTGGCTACACCTTC. This gives the protein CASTLTGIGYTF. The chain combines TRBV19 with TRBJ1-2; 7 bases map to TRBD1. Germline V CDR1 and CDR2: LNHDA, SQIVND (reference sequence). This CDR3 has 12 amino acids. V shed 7 bases and J 7 bases; nucleotides not matched to a gene: 6.

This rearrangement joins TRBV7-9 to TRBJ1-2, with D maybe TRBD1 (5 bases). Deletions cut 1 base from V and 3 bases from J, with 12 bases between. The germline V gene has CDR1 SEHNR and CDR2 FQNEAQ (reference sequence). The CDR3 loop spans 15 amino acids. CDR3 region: CASSLGGVTDYGYTF. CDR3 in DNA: TGTGCCAGCAGCTTAGGGGGGGTAACAGACTATGGCTACACCTTC. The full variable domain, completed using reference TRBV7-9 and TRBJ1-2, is DTGVSQNPRHKITKRGQNVTFRCDPISEHNRLYWYRQTLGQGPEFLTYFQNEAQLEKSRLLSDRFSAERPKGSFSTLEIQRTEQGDSAMYLCASSLGGVTDYGYTFGSGTRLTVV.

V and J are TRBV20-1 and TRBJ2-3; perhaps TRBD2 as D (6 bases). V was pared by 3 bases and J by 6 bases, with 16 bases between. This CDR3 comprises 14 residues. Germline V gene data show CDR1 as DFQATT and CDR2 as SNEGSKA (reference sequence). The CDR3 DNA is TGCAGTGCTAGTCATCGACCTGGAGGGGATACGCAGTATTTT. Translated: CSASHRPGGDTQYF.

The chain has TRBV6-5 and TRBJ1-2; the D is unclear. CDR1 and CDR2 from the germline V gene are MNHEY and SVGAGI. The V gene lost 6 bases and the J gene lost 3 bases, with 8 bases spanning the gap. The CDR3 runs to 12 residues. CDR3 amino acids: CASRGQDYGYTF. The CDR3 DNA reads TGTGCCAGCAGGGGCCAGGACTATGGCTACACCTTC.

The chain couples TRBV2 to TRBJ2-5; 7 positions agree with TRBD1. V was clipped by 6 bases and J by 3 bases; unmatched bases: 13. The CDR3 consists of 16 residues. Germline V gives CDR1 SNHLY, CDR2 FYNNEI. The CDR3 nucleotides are TGTGCCAGCAGGCCCTCTCGACAGGGTATGGAAGAGACCCAGTACTTC. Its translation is CASRPSRQGMEETQYF.

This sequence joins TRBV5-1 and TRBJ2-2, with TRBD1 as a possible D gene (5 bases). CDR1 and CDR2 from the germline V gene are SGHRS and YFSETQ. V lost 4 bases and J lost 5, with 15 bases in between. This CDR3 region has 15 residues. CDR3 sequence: CASSVGRVTTGELFF. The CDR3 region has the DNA TGCGCCAGCAGCGTAGGCAGGGTGACGACCGGGGAGCTGTTTTTT. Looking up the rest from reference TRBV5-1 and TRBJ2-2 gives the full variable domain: KAGVTQTPRYLIKTRGQQVTLSCSPISGHRSVSWYQQTPGQGLQFLFEYFSETQRNKGNFPGRFSGRQFSNSRSEMNVSTLELGDSALYLCASSVGRVTTGELFFGEGSRLTVL.

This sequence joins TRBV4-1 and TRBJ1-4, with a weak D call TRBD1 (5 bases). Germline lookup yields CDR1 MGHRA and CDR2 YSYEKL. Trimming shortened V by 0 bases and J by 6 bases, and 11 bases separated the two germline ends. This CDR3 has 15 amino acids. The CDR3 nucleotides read TGCGCCAGCAGCCAAGATGCAGGGCTTCATGAAAAACTGTTTTTT. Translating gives CASSQDAGLHEKLFF.

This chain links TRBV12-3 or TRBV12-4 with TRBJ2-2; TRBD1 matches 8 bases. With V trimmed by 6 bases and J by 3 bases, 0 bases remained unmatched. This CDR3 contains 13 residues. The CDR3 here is CASRTGDTGELFF. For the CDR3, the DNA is TGTGCCAGCAGGACAGGGGACACCGGGGAGCTGTTTTTT.

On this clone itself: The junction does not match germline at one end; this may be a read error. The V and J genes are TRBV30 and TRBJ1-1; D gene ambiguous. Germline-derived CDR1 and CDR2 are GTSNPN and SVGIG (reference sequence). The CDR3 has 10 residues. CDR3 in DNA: TGTGTCTGGACGAGTACTGAAGCTTTCTTT. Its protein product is CVWTSTEAFF.

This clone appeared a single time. The CDR3 loop is CASSDGTLKNYGYTF. The DNA for the CDR3 is TGTGCCAGCAGTGATGGGACACTAAAGAACTATGGCTACACCTTC. The chain joins TRBV6-4 to TRBJ1-2; TRBD1 is a possible D gene (6 bases). V lost 3 bases and J 2 bases, leaving 13 bases between the germline ends. CDR3 length equals 15 residues. CDR1 is MRHNA and CDR2 is SNTAGT in the germline V gene.

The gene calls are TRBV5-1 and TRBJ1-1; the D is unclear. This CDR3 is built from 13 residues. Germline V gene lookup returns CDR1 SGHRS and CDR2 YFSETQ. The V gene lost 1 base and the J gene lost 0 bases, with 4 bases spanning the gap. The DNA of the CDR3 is TGCGCCAGCAGCTTGTGGCTGAACACTGAAGCTTTCTTT. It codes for CASSLWLNTEAFF.

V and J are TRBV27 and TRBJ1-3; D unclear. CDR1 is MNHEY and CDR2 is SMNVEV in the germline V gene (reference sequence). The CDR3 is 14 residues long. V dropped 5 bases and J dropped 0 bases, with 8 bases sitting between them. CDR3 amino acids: CASSRHSSGNTIYF. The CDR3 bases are TGTGCCAGCAGTCGCCACTCCTCTGGAAACACCATATATTTT.

The CDR3, as DNA: TGTGCCAGCAGCTCCTACAGGGTTAACACTGAAGCTTTCTTT. Its protein is CASSSYRVNTEAFF. V usage is TRBV6-5 and J usage is TRBJ1-1; maybe TRBD1 (6 bases). The CDR3 extends over 14 amino acids. CDR1 is MNHEY and CDR2 is SVGAGI in the germline V gene. Trimming stripped 6 bases from V and 2 bases from J, with 13 bases between.

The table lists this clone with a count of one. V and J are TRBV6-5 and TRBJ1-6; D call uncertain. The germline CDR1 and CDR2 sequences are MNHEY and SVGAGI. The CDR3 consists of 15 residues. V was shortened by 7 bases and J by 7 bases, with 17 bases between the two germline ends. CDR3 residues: CASITLGVQNSPLHF. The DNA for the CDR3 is TGTGCCAGCATTACCCTCGGGGTTCAAAATTCACCCCTCCACTTT.